Presented here are 10 T cell receptor beta chains from one specimen sequenced in a study of T cell repertoires in cytomegalovirus infection (dated by TCRdb to about 2019). The sample was run on an Illumina HiSeq 1500. TCRdb reran the public reads through fastp at Q25 and MiXCR, keeping productive beta chains. Each CDR3 protein appears once, grouped with its most common genes and DNA. Counted in this sample were hundreds of thousands of distinct CDR3 sequences; around a third of them appeared once. About 20% of the sample is taken by the ten largest. The treatment or condition label, read with the paper, signifies: in vitro stimulation with specific CMV peptide epitopes to enrich CMV-specific T cells. These receptors lack a known antigen. The sequencing here drew on cultured PBMCs, taken from culture after CMV antigen stimulation. The receptors shown here come from a human donor in good health (CMV status not recorded). Some clones in this sample may be carry-over from other donors' samples.

V usage is TRBV20-1 and J usage is TRBJ1-2, with D unclear. Germline V gene lookup returns CDR1 DFQATT and CDR2 SNEGSKA (reference sequence). The CDR3 is 13 amino acids. Deletions cut 0 bases from V and 2 bases from J, with 7 bases between. CDR3 nucleotides: TGCAGTGCTAGAGACCCGATGAACTATGGCTACACCTTC. Translation: CSARDPMNYGYTF.

The rearrangement uses TRBV14 and TRBJ1-4; D remains ambiguous. Germline V gene sequence: CDR1 SGHDN, CDR2 FVKESK. CDR3 size: 15 residues. Between the trimmed V and J ends, which lost 2 bases and 5 bases, there was a span of 12 bases. The CDR3 DNA reads as TGTGCCAGCAGCCAATCGGCAAGCGGAAATGAAAAACTGTTTTTT. Residues: CASSQSASGNEKLFF.

V and J are TRBV19 and TRBJ1-5; 8 bases are a match to TRBD1. Looked up from germline, CDR1 is LNHDA and CDR2 is SQIVND (reference sequence). V was pared by 4 bases and J by 9 bases, with 2 bases of the junction left unmatched. The CDR3 loop spans 12 amino acids. The CDR3 sequence: CASSTTGGPQHF. In DNA form, the CDR3 reads TGTGCCAGTAGTACTACAGGGGGGCCCCAGCATTTT.

This clonotype was picked up one time. The J gene is TRBJ1-5, the V gene TRBV4-1; TRBD1 might be the D (6 bases). Germline CDR1 is MGHRA and CDR2 is YSYEKL. The CDR3 runs to 16 residues. The ends were cut back, 5 bases at V and 2 bases at J, with 16 bases in the middle. The CDR3: CASSTTRGGGNQPQHF. DNA for the CDR3: TGCGCCAGCAGCACAACCAGGGGAGGAGGCAATCAGCCCCAGCATTTT.

The table lists this clonotype with a count of one. The chain joins TRBV29-1 to TRBJ1-2; unclear D gene. Germline V CDR1 and CDR2: SQVTM, ANQGSEA. The CDR3 covers 13 residues. The V and J ends lost 1 base and 0 bases respectively, with 6 bases between them. The CDR3 sequence is CSVEGAPNYGYTF. CDR3 DNA: TGCAGCGTTGAAGGTGCACCTAACTATGGCTACACCTTC.

The chain has TRBV2 and TRBJ1-5; TRBD1 aligns across 7 bases. This CDR3 has 15 residues. With 4 bases clipped from V and 5 bases from J, the junction kept 8 bases outside the gene matches. CDR1 is SNHLY and CDR2 is FYNNEI in the germline V gene. CDR3 bases: TGTGCCAGCAGTGTGAGAGGGGGCGGAGATCAGCCCCAGCATTTT. The encoded protein is CASSVRGGGDQPQHF.

The gene calls are TRBV19 and TRBJ2-7; no definite D call. The length of the CDR3 is 13 residues. Trimming cost V 8 bases and J 2 bases, with 13 bases left between them. CDR1 and CDR2 from the germline V gene are LNHDA and SQIVND (reference sequence). The CDR3 loop reads CASGPGLPYEQYF. The CDR3 bases are TGTGCCAGTGGACCCGGGCTCCCCTACGAGCAGTACTTC. Full variable domain (missing parts from reference TRBV19 and TRBJ2-7): DGGITQSPKYLFRKEGQNVTLSCEQNLNHDAMYWYRQDPGQGLRLIYYSQIVNDFQKGDIAEGYSVSREKKESFPLTVTSAQKNPTAFYLCASGPGLPYEQYFGPGTRLTVT.

The chain is built from TRBV10-3 and TRBJ1-5, with 7 bases that match TRBD1. This CDR3 contains 16 residues. Looked up from germline, CDR1 is ENHRY and CDR2 is SYGVKD. The V gene end was trimmed by 0 bases and the J gene end by 2 bases; junction bases not matched to a gene: 4. CDR3 in amino acids: CAISESYQGGNQPQHF. CDR3 bases: TGTGCCATCAGTGAGTCTTATCAGGGGGGCAATCAGCCCCAGCATTTT.

The chain uses TRBV27 and TRBJ2-7, with TRBD1 identical over 10 bases. The CDR3 has 15 amino acids. Trimming took 4 bases from V and 5 from J; bases not matched to a gene: 8. Germline assignment: CDR1 MNHEY and CDR2 SMNVEV (reference sequence). CDR3 nucleotides: TGTGCCAGCAGTTCTCCGGGACAGGGGAACCACGAGCAGTACTTC. Translation gives CASSSPGQGNHEQYF.

This clonotype was seen only a few times. The genes are TRBV7-9 and TRBJ2-3, with D perhaps TRBD2 (6 bases). Trimming shortened V by 2 bases and J by 2 bases, and 17 bases separated the two germline ends. Germline V gene data show CDR1 as SEHNR and CDR2 as FQNEAQ (reference sequence). This CDR3 comprises 17 residues. The chain's CDR3 is CASSLTSRWLSTDTQYF. The DNA for the CDR3 is TGTGCCAGCAGCTTAACTAGCCGGTGGCTATCCACAGATACGCAGTATTTT.